This T cell receptor (beta chain) was documented in a study of blood T cell repertoires in COVID-19. The count of this clone is one. Germline V gene data show CDR1 as SGHTA and CDR2 as FQGTGA. This CDR3 has 14 residues. The V end was cut by 4 bases, the J end by 2 bases, with 10 bases between. Assay: immunoSEQ multiplex PCR; the TCRdb copy retains only in-frame clones and omits some. The sample gives 150,000 to 200,000 clones, roughly 80% of which show up once; less than 9.5% is in the top ten. The receptor was isolated from a woman aged 55-70 years with COVID-19, enrolled during active disease. Sequencing was done on a sample of peripheral blood. The rearrangement joins TRBV7-3 to TRBJ2-3, with D possibly matching TRBD1 (5 bases). The CDR3 coding sequence is TGTGCCAGCAGCTCCTGGGGCTTCACAGATACGCAGTATTTT. This sequence encodes CASSSWGFTDTQYF.